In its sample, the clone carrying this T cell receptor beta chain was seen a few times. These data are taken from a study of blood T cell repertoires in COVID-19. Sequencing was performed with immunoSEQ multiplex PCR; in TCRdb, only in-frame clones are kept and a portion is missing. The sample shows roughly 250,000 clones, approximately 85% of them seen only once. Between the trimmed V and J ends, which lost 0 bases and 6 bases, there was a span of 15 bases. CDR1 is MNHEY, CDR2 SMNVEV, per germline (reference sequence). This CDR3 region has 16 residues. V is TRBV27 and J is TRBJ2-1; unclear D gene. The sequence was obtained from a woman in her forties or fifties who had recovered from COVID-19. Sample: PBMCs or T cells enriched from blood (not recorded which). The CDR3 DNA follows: TGTGCCAGCAGTTTATCCGCCCCCCCTAGAGGCAATGAGCAGTTCTTC. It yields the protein CASSLSAPPRGNEQFF.